Each of the 9 T cell receptor beta chains below was sequenced from the same sample in a study of T cell responses to AZD1222 COVID-19 vaccine. Libraries were prepared by immunoSEQ multiplex PCR; TCRdb keeps only in-frame clonotypes and omits some of them. The data contain 50,000 to 60,000 clones, over 70% of them singletons. The sample here was peripheral blood, taken 28 days after the second AZD1222 dose. The receptors shown here come from an adult who received the AZD1222 COVID-19 vaccine.

This clone has only a few counts. The gene calls are TRBV19 and TRBJ1-2, with 7 bases fitting TRBD1. The V and J ends lost 5 bases and 4 bases, in that order; junction bases with no gene match: 7. Looked up from germline, CDR1 is LNHDA and CDR2 is SQIVND (reference sequence). The CDR3 is 14 amino acids. The DNA of the CDR3 is TGTGCCAGTAGTTGGCAGGGGGGTTTCTATGGCTACACCTTC. Translation: CASSWQGGFYGYTF.

The DNA of the CDR3 is TGTGCCAGCAGGGGCGGACCCTCTGGGGCCAACGTCCTGACTTTC. It yields the protein CASRGGPSGANVLTF. V and J are TRBV6-5 and TRBJ2-6; D gene ambiguous. The V end lost 6 bases, the J end lost 0 bases, and 9 bases lay between the germline ends. Germline-derived CDR1 and CDR2 are MNHEY and SVGAGI. The CDR3 totals 15 residues.

This chain links TRBV5-6 with TRBJ1-1; D is undetermined. V dropped 0 bases and J dropped 8 bases, with 5 bases sitting between them. The germline gives CDR1 SGHDT, CDR2 YYEEEE. The CDR3 is 11 amino acids. CDR3 nucleotides: TGTGCCAGCAGCTTGGCCAGGGAAGCTTTCTTT. Encoded protein: CASSLAREAFF.

The chain couples TRBV18 to TRBJ1-5; D unresolved. The length of the CDR3 is 12 residues. Trimming took 6 bases from V and 4 from J, leaving 7 bases between them. Per germline, CDR1 KGHSH and CDR2 LQKENI. CDR3 amino acids: CASSPDNQPQHF. Here the CDR3 DNA reads TGTGCCAGCTCTCCCGATAATCAGCCCCAGCATTTT.

V is TRBV7-3 and J is TRBJ2-2; tentatively, D is TRBD2 (5 bases). The CDR3 sequence is 13 residues long. Germline CDR1 is SGHTA and CDR2 is FQGTGA. The V gene lost 11 bases and the J gene lost 5 bases, with 15 bases spanning the gap. Written as DNA, the CDR3 is TGTGCCTCACGAGGGCCCCTTACCGGGGAGCTGTTTTTT. It is translated as CASRGPLTGELFF. Full variable domain (rest looked up from reference TRBV7-3 and TRBJ2-2): GAGVSQTPSNKVTEKGKYVELRCDPISGHTALYWYRQSLGQGPEFLIYFQGTGAADDSGLPNDRFFAVRPEGSVSTLKIQRTERGDSAVYLCASRGPLTGELFFGEGSRLTVL.

The chain employs TRBV20-1 and TRBJ2-7; the D gene could be TRBD1 or TRBD2 (5 bases each). Per the germline V gene, CDR1 is DFQATT and CDR2 is SNEGSKA (reference sequence). The CDR3 covers 13 residues. Trimming left V 3 bases short and J 7 bases short, with 16 bases between. This chain's CDR3 is CSASTQVTREQYV. The CDR3 DNA reads TGCAGTGCTAGTACACAGGTAACTAGGGAGCAGTACGTC.

The chain links TRBV10-1 to TRBJ2-1; the D gene is possibly TRBD2 (6 bases). The CDR3 totals 13 residues. V lost 6 bases and J 7 bases, leaving 13 bases between the germline ends. In germline, CDR1 is WNHNN, CDR2 SYGVQD (reference sequence). CDR3 sequence: CASSGEVGNEQFF. Here the CDR3 DNA reads TGCGCCAGCAGCGGGGAGGTTGGGAATGAGCAGTTCTTC.

This rearrangement joins TRBV19 to TRBJ1-1, with no clear D. V was trimmed by 7 bases and J by 2 bases, leaving 14 bases between them. This CDR3 is 14 amino acids long. The germline V gene has CDR1 LNHDA and CDR2 SQIVND (reference sequence). The DNA of the CDR3 is TGTGCCAGTAAGAGTCACAGCGCTAACACTGAAGCTTTCTTT. Residues: CASKSHSANTEAFF.

This chain links TRBV13 with TRBJ2-5; D gene unclear. The CDR3 is 14 residues long. With 2 bases removed from V and 1 base from J, the gap between germline ends came to 8 bases. Germline V gene data show CDR1 as PRHDT and CDR2 as FYEKMQ (reference sequence). The CDR3 DNA sequence: TGTGCCAGCAGCTTATCCTCAGTCCAAGAGACCCAGTACTTC. This translates into CASSLSSVQETQYF.